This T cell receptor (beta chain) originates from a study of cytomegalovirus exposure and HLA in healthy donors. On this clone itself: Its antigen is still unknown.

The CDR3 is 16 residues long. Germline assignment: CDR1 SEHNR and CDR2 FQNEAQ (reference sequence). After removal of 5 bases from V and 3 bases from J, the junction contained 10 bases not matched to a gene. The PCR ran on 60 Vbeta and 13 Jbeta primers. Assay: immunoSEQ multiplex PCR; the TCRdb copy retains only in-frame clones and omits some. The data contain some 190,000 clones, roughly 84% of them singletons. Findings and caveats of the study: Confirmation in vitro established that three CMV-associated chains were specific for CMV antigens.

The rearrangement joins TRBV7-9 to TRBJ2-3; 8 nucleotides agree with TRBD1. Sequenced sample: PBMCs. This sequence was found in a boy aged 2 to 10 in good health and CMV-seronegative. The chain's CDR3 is CASSPPRGRVTDTQYF. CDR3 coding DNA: TGTGCCAGCAGCCCACCCAGGGGGCGAGTGACAGATACGCAGTATTTT.